One and the same sample provided the 15 T cell receptor beta chains below, sequenced in a study of shared clonotypes between healthy human individuals. Profiled with immunoSEQ multiplex PCR; TCRdb holds only in-frame clones, not every one. The table lists around 2.1 million clones, roughly 95% of them singletons. Sequenced: naive CD4+ T cells sorted from blood. Subset indicated: CD45RA+ positively selected. Source of these receptors: a man aged 18 to 30 in good health.

The CDR3 sequence is CASSIGGTGGYGYTF. CDR3 coding DNA: TGTGCCAGTAGTATAGGAGGGACAGGGGGCTATGGCTACACCTTC. The chain links TRBV19 to TRBJ1-2, with TRBD1 identical over 11 bases. CDR1 LNHDA and CDR2 SQIVND come from the germline V gene (reference sequence). This CDR3 has 15 residues. J lost 4 bases, V lost 1 base, and 2 bases had no gene match.

CDR3: CASSPARGSNSGNTIYF. Written as DNA, the CDR3 is TGTGCCAGCTCACCCGCGAGGGGCTCAAACTCTGGAAACACCATATATTTT. The chain couples TRBV18 to TRBJ1-3, with TRBD1 as a possible D gene (5 bases). There are 17 residues in the CDR3. Trimming pared 3 bases from V and 0 bases from J, leaving 15 bases between. Germline V lookup: CDR1 KGHSH, CDR2 LQKENI. Drawing the rest from reference TRBV18 and TRBJ1-3, the complete variable domain is NAGVMQNPRHLVRRRGQEARLRCSPMKGHSHVYWYRQLPEEGLKFMVYLQKENIIDESGMPKERFSAEFPKEGPSILRIQQVVRGDSAAYFCASSPARGSNSGNTIYFGEGSWLTVV.

The chain joins TRBV5-4 to TRBJ1-6, with D maybe TRBD1 (5 bases). The V end was cut by 4 bases, the J end by 7 bases, with 15 bases between. The V gene's germline CDR1 is SGHNT and CDR2 YYREEE (reference sequence). This CDR3 contains 15 residues. CDR3 sequence: CASSPPGTSNSPLHF. As DNA, the CDR3 is TGTGCCAGCAGCCCCCCGGGGACGAGCAATTCACCCCTCCACTTT.

The rearrangement links TRBV7-2 to TRBJ2-2, with unresolved D. With 2 bases removed from V and 9 bases from J, the gap between germline ends came to 13 bases. The CDR3 is made up of 14 amino acids. Germline CDR1 and CDR2: SGHTA and FQGNSA. The CDR3 DNA reads as TGTGCCAGCAGCTTAAGGCAGCTAAACAGGGAGCTGTTTTTT. Amino acid sequence: CASSLRQLNRELFF. Together with reference TRBV7-2 and TRBJ2-2, the CDR3 gives the full variable domain: GAGVSQSPSNKVTEKGKDVELRCDPISGHTALYWYRQSLGQGLEFLIYFQGNSAPDKSGLPSDRFSAERTGGSVSTLTIQRTQQEDSAVYLCASSLRQLNRELFFGEGSRLTVL.

This chain connects TRBV5-1 to TRBJ2-2, with unresolved D. The germline V gene has CDR1 SGHRS and CDR2 YFSETQ. The CDR3 is 15 amino acids. Trimming shortened V by 0 bases and J by 1 base, and 7 bases separated the two germline ends. The CDR3 DNA is TGCGCCAGCAGCTTGGGGACCCGGAACACCGGGGAGCTGTTTTTT. It yields the protein CASSLGTRNTGELFF.

The chain carries TRBV10-1 and TRBJ1-2; unclear D gene. Germline V lookup: CDR1 WNHNN, CDR2 SYGVQD (reference sequence). Trimming pared 3 bases from V and 9 bases from J, leaving 11 bases between. The CDR3 sequence is 12 residues long. The CDR3 here is CASSDDLRRYTF. CDR3 nucleotide sequence: TGCGCCAGCAGTGACGACCTTCGGCGCTACACCTTC.

J is TRBJ2-5 and V is TRBV18, with D uncertain. Germline CDR1 is KGHSH and CDR2 is LQKENI. The CDR3 runs 14 residues. Trimming cost V 4 bases and J 5 bases, with 14 bases left between them. DNA of the CDR3: TGTGCCAGCTCACAAAGACTCTCCGAGGAGACCCAGTACTTC. Translation gives CASSQRLSEETQYF.

As for this clone: Other nucleotide sequences from this sample produce the same CDR3. V usage is TRBV7-2 and J usage is TRBJ1-2; 10 bases are shared with TRBD1. The CDR3 extends over 15 amino acids. Germline-derived CDR1 and CDR2 are SGHTA and FQGNSA. Trimming took 4 bases from V and 2 from J; bases not matched to a gene: 4. The CDR3 spells CASSSPGQGNYGYTF. The DNA of the CDR3 is TGTGCCAGCAGCTCACCGGGACAGGGGAACTATGGCTACACCTTC.

This clone was counted only a few times. The CDR3 protein is CASSPTEPGETQYF. The CDR3 DNA reads TGTGCCAGCTCACCAACGGAGCCTGGGGAGACCCAGTACTTC. The gene calls are TRBV18 and TRBJ2-5, with D uncertain. Germline V gene lookup returns CDR1 KGHSH and CDR2 LQKENI. V dropped 2 bases and J dropped 5 bases, with 12 bases sitting between them. The CDR3 loop spans 14 amino acids.

This chain links TRBV6-5 with TRBJ2-4; D may be TRBD1 (6 bases). Germline CDR1 MNHEY, CDR2 SVGAGI. V lost 4 bases and J lost 6, with 19 bases in between. This CDR3 contains 16 residues. The CDR3, as DNA: TGTGCCAGCAGTTCTCAGAAACAGGGTGAGAGAAACATTCAGTACTTC. It encodes CASSSQKQGERNIQYF.

The chain carries TRBV6-1 and TRBJ2-7; TRBD1 aligns across 7 bases. Germline CDR1 MNHNS, CDR2 SASEGT. J lost 5 bases, V lost 9 bases, and 7 bases had no gene match. The CDR3 totals 12 residues. CDR3 sequence: CASPQGFHEQYF. In DNA, the CDR3 is TGTGCCAGTCCACAGGGGTTCCACGAGCAGTACTTC.

This chain uses TRBV28 with TRBJ2-7; TRBD1 agrees at 7 bases. Germline CDR1 MDHEN, CDR2 SYDVKM. The CDR3 sequence is 13 residues long. V lost 7 bases, J lost 6 bases, and 9 bases stayed unmatched. CDR3 residues: CASMGQGEIEQYF. The CDR3, as DNA: TGTGCCAGCATGGGGCAGGGGGAAATCGAGCAGTACTTC.

The chain couples TRBV6-5 to TRBJ1-2; D may be TRBD1 (6 bases). Germline V gene lookup returns CDR1 MNHEY and CDR2 SVGAGI. The CDR3 sequence is 12 residues long. The V and J ends lost 6 bases and 5 bases respectively, with 10 bases between them. The CDR3 spells CASRGTGYGYTF. The CDR3 nucleotides are TGTGCCAGCAGAGGTACAGGGTATGGCTACACCTTC.

The rearrangement joins TRBV7-2 to TRBJ1-2, with TRBD1 matching 7 bases. Germline V CDR1 and CDR2: SGHTA, FQGNSA. There are 16 residues in the CDR3. The trim removed 7 bases at V and 4 bases at J, leaving 15 bases unmatched. The CDR3 reads CASTPYQGGEGYGYTF. DNA of the CDR3: TGTGCCAGCACCCCCTATCAGGGGGGCGAGGGCTATGGCTACACCTTC.

The chain links TRBV7-9 to TRBJ1-4; no firm D call. This CDR3 has 17 amino acids. Germline V lookup: CDR1 SEHNR, CDR2 FQNEAQ (reference sequence). The V end was cut by 2 bases, the J end by 0 bases, with 13 bases between. The CDR3 DNA reads as TGTGCCAGCAGCTTAAACCGGGCCCCAACAACTAATGAAAAACTGTTTTTT. It translates to CASSLNRAPTTNEKLFF.